Listed here are 23 T cell receptor beta chains from one sample, sequenced in a study of regulatory T cells in long-lasting Graves disease. The TCR beta library used iRepertoire HTBI primers with Arm-PCR amplification of CDR3. TCRdb itself ran the multiplex PCR reads through MiXCR, one entry per CDR3 protein. The sample records around 400,000 distinct CDR3 sequences, 21% being singletons. Time point: persistent/refractory GD, antithyroid drugs over 5 years with positive TRAb. RNA isolated from PBMCs was used to make the TCR library. Material: peripheral blood mononuclear cells (PBMCs), obtained when the disease was refractory, from a patient treated with antithyroid drugs. The receptors were sampled from a female donor with Graves disease.

The chain links TRBV11-2 to TRBJ2-1, with D possibly TRBD2 on 5 matching bases. The length of the CDR3 is 14 residues. Germline values: CDR1 SGHAT, CDR2 FQNNGV. V lost 4 bases, J lost 6 bases, and 13 bases lay in between. The DNA of the CDR3 is TGTGCCAGCAGCTGGCGGGTACGGAGCAATGAGCAGTTCTTC. Amino acids: CASSWRVRSNEQFF. Full variable domain (missing parts from reference TRBV11-2 and TRBJ2-1): EAGVAQSPRYKIIEKRQSVAFWCNPISGHATLYWYQQILGQGPKLLIQFQNNGVVDDSQLPKDRFSAERLKGVDSTLKIQPAKLEDSAVYLCASSWRVRSNEQFFGPGTRLTVL.

This clonotype occurred a few times. This rearrangement joins TRBV4-1 to TRBJ1-1; D is uncertain. V was pared by 0 bases and J by 11 bases, with 7 bases between. Germline V gives CDR1 MGHRA, CDR2 YSYEKL. This CDR3 is built from 11 residues. The CDR3 coding sequence is TGCGCCAGCAGCCAAGATTCAACGGCTTTCTTT. The encoded protein is CASSQDSTAFF.

This chain connects TRBV6-1 to TRBJ1-1, with 7 positions matching TRBD1. The CDR3 loop spans 14 amino acids. Germline CDR1 MNHNS, CDR2 SASEGT. The V segment lost 7 bases and the J segment 3 bases; nucleotides outside the gene matches: 8. The CDR3: CASIQIGQDTEAFF. The CDR3 region has the DNA TGTGCCAGCATCCAAATAGGACAGGACACTGAAGCTTTCTTT.

This clonotype was seen at least ten times. This rearrangement joins TRBV28 to TRBJ1-5, with 8 bases aligning to TRBD1. Germline V gene sequence: CDR1 MDHEN, CDR2 SYDVKM. The trim removed 6 bases at V and 5 bases at J, leaving 9 bases unmatched. This CDR3 is built from 15 residues. This CDR3 is CASRSAGGAYQPQHF. CDR3 DNA sequence: TGTGCCAGCAGATCCGCAGGGGGCGCCTATCAGCCCCAGCATTTT.

In its sample, this clonotype was seen many times. The V and J genes are TRBV3-1 and TRBJ1-4; 7 bases match TRBD1. The V segment lost 4 bases and the J segment 12 bases; nucleotides outside the gene matches: 8. Germline V lookup: CDR1 LGHDT, CDR2 YNNKEL (reference sequence). The CDR3 length is 13 residues. This CDR3 reads CASSPQGGTELFF. The DNA for the CDR3 is TGTGCCAGCAGCCCTCAAGGCGGGACAGAACTGTTTTTT.

The table lists this clonotype with a few counts. V is TRBV14 and J is TRBJ2-2, with 8 bases lining up with TRBD1. V was clipped by 4 bases and J by 1 base; unmatched bases: 5. The CDR3 totals 16 residues. The germline V gene encodes CDR1 SGHDN and CDR2 FVKESK. CDR3 protein: CASSLRGQGNTGELFF. CDR3 nucleotide sequence: TGTGCCAGCAGCCTACGAGGACAGGGGAACACCGGGGAGCTGTTTTTT.

This clonotype came up many times. The rearrangement uses TRBV2 and TRBJ1-5; D remains ambiguous. Trimming took 3 bases from V and 0 from J, leaving 6 bases between them. The V gene's germline CDR1 is SNHLY and CDR2 FYNNEI. This CDR3 is 14 amino acids long. The CDR3 here is CASSDQLSNQPQHF. CDR3 coding DNA: TGTGCCAGCAGTGACCAGCTTAGCAATCAGCCCCAGCATTTT.

This clonotype was counted ten times or more. The chain employs TRBV9 and TRBJ2-5; D gene uncertain. Germline values: CDR1 SGDLS, CDR2 YYNGEE. Trimming took off 0 bases at V and 0 bases at J, with 6 bases between the two ends. This CDR3 comprises 14 residues. In DNA form, the CDR3 reads TGTGCCAGCAGCGTAGATGGAGACCAAGAGACCCAGTACTTC. This encodes CASSVDGDQETQYF. The full variable domain, rest sourced from reference TRBV9 and TRBJ2-5, is DSGVTQTPKHLITATGQRVTLRCSPRSGDLSVYWYQQSLDQGLQFLIQYYNGEERAKGNILERFSAQQFPDLHSELNLSSLELGDSALYFCASSVDGDQETQYFGPGTRLLVL.

The V and J genes are TRBV5-1 and TRBJ2-2; 7 bases agree with TRBD1. CDR3 length: 15 amino acids. The germline CDR1 and CDR2 sequences are SGHRS and YFSETQ. J lost 3 bases, V lost 1 base, and 3 bases had no gene match. CDR3 region: CASSLSQGYTGELFF. Here the CDR3 DNA reads TGCGCCAGCAGCTTGTCACAGGGGTACACCGGGGAGCTGTTTTTT.

The sample holds many counts of this clonotype. This chain links TRBV20-1 with TRBJ1-5; D ambiguous. With 1 base removed from V and 0 bases from J, the gap between germline ends came to 10 bases. CDR1 DFQATT and CDR2 SNEGSKA come from the germline V gene (reference sequence). This CDR3 contains 15 residues. CDR3 region: CSARAVQASNQPQHF. In DNA form, the CDR3 reads TGCAGTGCTAGAGCTGTCCAGGCTAGCAATCAGCCCCAGCATTTT.

This clonotype was counted once. The V and J genes are TRBV14 and TRBJ2-7; D not certain. Looked up from germline, CDR1 is SGHDN and CDR2 is FVKESK. V shed 0 bases and J shed 6 bases, with 18 bases lying between them. This CDR3 contains 16 residues. The CDR3 nucleotides read TGTGCCAGCAGCCAAGACCCTCACATCCAGGTCAGCGAGCAGTACTTC. The encoded protein is CASSQDPHIQVSEQYF. The full variable domain, in which reference TRBV14 and TRBJ2-7 provide the parts outside the CDR3, is EAGVTQFPSHSVIEKGQTVTLRCDPISGHDNLYWYRRVMGKEIKFLLHFVKESKQDESGMPNNRFLAERTGGTYSTLKVQPAELEDSGVYFCASSQDPHIQVSEQYFGPGTRLTVT.

The chain combines TRBV2 with TRBJ2-1; 10 bases match TRBD2. This CDR3 is built from 16 residues. J gave up 0 bases and V 6 bases, and 5 bases lay outside the gene matches. Germline V CDR1 and CDR2: SNHLY, FYNNEI. CDR3 coding DNA: TGTGCCAGCAGCTTGGGGACTAGCGCCTCCTACAATGAGCAGTTCTTC. Encoded protein: CASSLGTSASYNEQFF.

The CDR3 protein is CASSYKWLAGDEQYF. The CDR3 nucleotides are TGTGCCAGCAGTTACAAATGGCTAGCGGGAGACGAGCAGTACTTC. The chain links TRBV6-2 or TRBV6-3 to TRBJ2-7, with 10 bases aligning to TRBD2. V was clipped by 2 bases and J by 5 bases; unmatched bases: 6. Germline lookup yields CDR1 MNHEY and CDR2 SVGEGT. The CDR3 loop spans 15 amino acids.

The table lists this clonotype with a few counts. V gene TRBV7-9 combines with J gene TRBJ2-6; TRBD1 aligns across 10 bases. The CDR3 runs 20 residues. Trimming cost V 5 bases and J 1 base; bases outside gene matches: 14. Per the germline V gene, CDR1 is SEHNR and CDR2 is FQNEAQ (reference sequence). CDR3 residues: CASSPLLGQGKFSGANVLTF. In DNA, the CDR3 is TGTGCCAGCAGCCCACTCCTGGGACAGGGGAAGTTTTCTGGGGCCAACGTCCTGACTTTC.

This clonotype was counted only a few times. V gene TRBV20-1 combines with J gene TRBJ2-7; 12 positions agree with TRBD2. This CDR3 has 16 residues. In germline, CDR1 is DFQATT, CDR2 SNEGSKA (reference sequence). Trimming took 2 bases from V and 5 from J; bases not matched to a gene: 10. In DNA form, the CDR3 reads TGCAGTGCTAGATATTACCTCGCTAGCGGGAGGGACGAGCAGTACTTC. Its translation: CSARYYLASGRDEQYF.

A note on this clonotype: A much larger clone sits a single nucleotide away, making a read error possible. This sequence joins TRBV27 and TRBJ2-7; D may correspond to TRBD1 or TRBD2 (6 bases each). CDR3 length equals 13 residues. The germline V gene has CDR1 MNHEY and CDR2 SMNVEV (reference sequence). Trimming pared 2 bases from V and 6 bases from J, leaving 11 bases between. As DNA, the CDR3 is TGTGCCAGCAGTTTAACGGGGGCCGGCGAGCAGTACTTC. Translated: CASSLTGAGEQYF.

This clonotype has a handful of counts. The chain joins TRBV20-1 to TRBJ1-5; perhaps TRBD1 as D (5 bases). The V end lost 7 bases, the J end lost 3 bases, and 10 bases lay between the germline ends. CDR1 and CDR2 (germline): DFQATT, SNEGSKA (reference sequence). CDR3 length: 12 residues. This chain's CDR3 is CSVSRANQPQHF. CDR3 coding DNA: TGCAGTGTATCCAGGGCCAATCAGCCCCAGCATTTT.

This clonotype has a count of ten or more. The rearrangement joins TRBV28 to TRBJ1-4; TRBD1 agrees at 8 bases. This CDR3 contains 15 residues. V lost 5 bases to trimming and J lost 6 bases; unmatched junction nucleotides: 8. Per the germline V gene, CDR1 is MDHEN and CDR2 is SYDVKM. CDR3 sequence: CASSQLTGADEKLFF. CDR3 DNA: TGTGCCAGCAGTCAACTGACAGGGGCGGATGAAAAACTGTTTTTT.

In this sample, this clonotype turned up many times. This chain joins TRBV13 and TRBJ2-7; no definite D call. The V end was cut by 4 bases, the J end by 3 bases, with 4 bases between. CDR3 length: 11 residues. The V gene's germline CDR1 is PRHDT and CDR2 FYEKMQ (reference sequence). CDR3 DNA sequence: TGTGCCAGCAGCTGCTACTACGAGCAGTACTTC. Its protein is CASSCYYEQYF.

The CDR3 reads CATSGVPDYGYTF. The CDR3 DNA sequence: TGTGCCACCAGTGGTGTGCCAGACTATGGCTACACCTTC. The J gene is TRBJ1-2, the V gene TRBV24-1; D is unclear. The CDR3 extends over 13 amino acids. Germline V CDR1 and CDR2: KGHDR, SFDVKD. Trimming removed 5 bases from V and 3 bases from J, with 9 bases in between.

This clonotype was recorded at least ten times. The gene calls are TRBV3-1 and TRBJ2-7, with TRBD2 matching 9 bases. The CDR3 spans 15 residues. Trimming at V came to 5 bases and at J to 2 bases, leaving 7 bases not matched to a gene. CDR1 and CDR2 (germline): LGHDT, YNNKEL (reference sequence). CDR3 nucleotides: TGTGCCAGCAGCAAGACTAGCGGAAACACCTACGAGCAGTACTTC. Protein product: CASSKTSGNTYEQYF.

This clonotype turned up a few times. The J gene is TRBJ1-1, the V gene TRBV2; a possible D gene is TRBD1 (5 bases). This CDR3 has 15 amino acids. Between the trimmed V and J ends, which lost 2 bases and 2 bases, there was a span of 12 bases. The V gene's germline CDR1 is SNHLY and CDR2 FYNNEI. The CDR3 loop is CASSENSGANTEAFF. The DNA of the CDR3 is TGTGCCAGCAGTGAAAACTCTGGGGCTAACACTGAAGCTTTCTTT.

The chain joins TRBV4-2 to TRBJ2-7; 10 positions match TRBD1. The V gene's germline CDR1 is LGHNA and CDR2 YNFKEQ. The CDR3 is made up of 17 amino acids. Trimming removed 4 bases from V and 0 bases from J; junction bases left unmatched: 9. The CDR3 loop is CASSPGTGASNSYEQYF. The CDR3 region has the DNA TGTGCCAGCAGCCCCGGGACAGGGGCCTCTAACTCCTACGAGCAGTACTTC.